The clone carrying this T cell receptor beta chain was counted only a few times. The CDR3 runs 14 residues. Between the trimmed V and J ends, which lost 0 bases and 1 base, there was a span of 7 bases. Germline CDR1 and CDR2: SGHDT and YYEEEE. Molecular barcoding with unique molecular identifiers was used for the TCRbeta library. TCRdb fed the PCR reads into MiXCR, producing one record per CDR3 protein. There are about 460,000 distinct CDR3 sequences in the sample; about 12% occur only once, and about 5.6% lies in the top ten. The data stem from a study of T-cell reconstitution after alpha-beta-depleted transplantation in children.

The receptor's source is a human donor who donated a stem cell graft to a child with combined immunodeficiency. The genes are TRBV5-6 and TRBJ2-5; no firm D call. Sequenced here: PBMCs from the stem cell graft donor, sampled from the stem cell graft. CDR3 in amino acids: CASSLVERQETQYF. The CDR3 DNA reads TGTGCCAGCAGCTTGGTAGAGCGCCAAGAGACCCAGTACTTC.